Sequencing of this T cell receptor beta chain was carried out in a study of T cells in localized non-small cell lung cancer. The study's findings and limits: Uninvolved adjacent lung had the highest recorded T cell clonality, with tumor below it. Sequencing involved a lone tumor region, leaving heterogeneity possible.

Worth noting for this clone: What it recognizes is unknown.

The CDR3 has 13 amino acids. The germline V gene encodes CDR1 SGHTA and CDR2 FQGTGA. V lost 2 bases, J lost 10 bases, and 12 bases lay in between. Sequenced by immunoSEQ multiplex PCR; TCRdb stores in-frame clones only, minus some. Of about 54,000 clones in the sample, around 81% were seen once. The source is a female donor older than 55 with stage II squamous cell lung carcinoma. This material consisted of peripheral blood, taken before any cancer treatment. The V gene is TRBV7-3, the J gene TRBJ2-1, with TRBD2 as a possible D gene (5 bases). The CDR3 reads CASSLASRGEQFF. For the CDR3, the DNA is TGTGCCAGCAGCTTAGCCTCTCGCGGGGAGCAGTTCTTC.